This T cell receptor beta chain was captured by sequencing in a study of T cells in women clearing cervical HPV infection. The CDR3 has 12 residues. Germline-derived CDR1 and CDR2 are DFQATT and SNEGSKA (reference sequence). V was pared by 4 bases and J by 5 bases, with 6 bases between. The table came from immunoSEQ multiplex PCR; TCRdb's copy has only in-frame clones and leaves some out. The sample features fewer than 30,000 clones, with roughly 15% in its top ten. Whole-study findings and limits: Associations may precede or follow infection; HPV-specific or memory T cells were not isolated. Repertoire richness, not evenness, was significantly elevated in CIN3+ cases versus controls. Richness differences could reflect unmeasured T-cell content per sample.

As concerns this clone: Its target is not known. The read halts 3 residues ahead of the CDR3 end, with the missing end drawn from the germline J gene.

The chain employs TRBV20-1 and TRBJ1-6; D is ambiguous. The origin of this receptor is a woman aged 18 to 69 with a cervical HPV16 infection that either progressed to CIN3+ or cleared (not recorded which). The sequenced material came from blood buffy coat. CDR3 region: CSATLHNSPLHF. The DNA read from the CDR3 is TGCAGTGCTACCCTACATAATTCACCC.